This T cell receptor beta chain is drawn from a study of CXCR3-negative and CXCR3-positive naive CD8 T cells. This CDR3 is 14 amino acids long. The V gene's germline CDR1 is LGHNA and CDR2 YSLEER. All TRB cDNA libraries came from 5' RACE performed with UMI labels. TCRdb re-called the 5' RACE reads and gives one entry per CDR3 protein, without DNA. This sample's table has about 26,000 distinct CDR3 sequences. The sequenced sample consisted of naive CXCR3- CD8+ T cells from blood. Sample subset: CD45RO-CCR7+CD27+CD95- naive CD8+ T cells lacking CXCR3 (TNR3-). This chain joins TRBV4-3 and TRBJ2-7; lacking DNA, the TRBD1 call made by TCRdb goes unchecked. The clonotype originates from a human donor in good health. Some clones in this sample may be carry-over from other donors' samples. This CDR3 reads CASSQRQGVYEQYF.